This TCR beta chain was retrieved from a study of OX40 agonist ivuxolimab in advanced cancers. Study summary: Dose-escalation patients were diagnosed with hepatocellular carcinoma, melanoma, renal cell cancer or head and neck cancer. Three patients, one with hepatocellular carcinoma and two with cutaneous melanoma, responded partially. General study findings and limits: At doses 0.1 to 3.0 mg/kg, CD4+ and CD8+ clones expanded.

The repertoire was sequenced with immunoSEQ multiplex PCR; TCRdb's copy has only in-frame clones and lacks some. Of 85,000 to 100,000 clones listed, 70% to 90% were seen once; the top ten hold 0.79%. Comments on this clone: What it binds is unknown.

Germline CDR1 GTSNPN, CDR2 SVGIG (reference sequence). This CDR3 contains 18 residues. V lost 1 base and J lost 0, with 18 bases in between. The chain links TRBV30 to TRBJ2-2; a possible D gene is TRBD2 (6 bases). The TCR originated in an adult with an advanced solid tumor such as melanoma, head and neck, liver or kidney cancer. Sequencing used CD4+ or CD8+ T cells sorted from blood, obtained in a trial of the OX40 agonist ivuxolimab. In DNA, the CDR3 is TGTGCCTGGAGTGGCCCGAGGCGGGGTCTCTCGAACACCGGGGAGCTGTTTTTT. Translation: CAWSGPRRGLSNTGELFF.